This is a list of T cell receptor beta chains from one sample in a study of cytomegalovirus exposure and HLA in healthy donors. Using immunoSEQ multiplex PCR, the repertoire was profiled, and TCRdb retains in-frame clones only, with some absent. The table includes about 100,000 clones, about four fifths detected once. The sample was PBMCs. The receptors stem from a woman between 65 and 79 years old in good health and CMV-seropositive. Both conserved end residues are part of each CDR3. The order of the fields is clone size, J gene, V gene, D gene, CDR3 DNA, CDR3 protein. The D gene is left open where the match is weak. Not every row has a clone size; where given, it reads once, few, many or a size class.

.	TRBJ1-2	TRBV19	TRBD1	TGTGCCAGTAGTACGGCAGGACAGGGATATTCTTATGGCTACACCTTC	CASSTAGQGYSYGYTF
.	TRBJ1-2	TRBV6-5	.	TGTGCCAGCAGTTACCCCGGGGGGAATGGCTACACCTTC	CASSYPGGNGYTF
.	TRBJ2-7	TRBV13	TRBD1	TGTGCCAGCAGCCACCGCCAGGGGGCTATCGAGCAGTACTTC	CASSHRQGAIEQYF
.	TRBJ2-5	TRBV29-1	TRBD2	TGCAGCGTAGAACTAGCGGGAGTGGACGAGACCCAGTACTTC	CSVELAGVDETQYF
.	TRBJ2-7	TRBV4-3	.	TGCGCCAGCAGCCTAGGGAAGGACAGTCCCTTCTACGAGCAGTACTTC	CASSLGKDSPFYEQYF
.	TRBJ1-2	TRBV30	.	TGTGCTTGGAGTGTAAATGTAGACATCTATGGCTACACCTTC	CAWSVNVDIYGYTF
.	TRBJ1-2	TRBV11-2	.	TGTGCCAGCAGCTTAGGACTTTCCTATGGCTACACCTTC	CASSLGLSYGYTF
.	TRBJ1-2	TRBV13	TRBD1	TGTGCCAGCAGCCCACAGGGGGTCTATGGCTACACCTTC	CASSPQGVYGYTF
.	TRBJ1-2	TRBV7-2	.	TGTGCCAGCAGCTCTACAGGGAGCATCAACTATGGCTACACCTTC	CASSSTGSINYGYTF
.	TRBJ1-1	TRBV11-2	.	TGTGCCAGCAGCCCATATGAACGAGGCGAATTGAACACTGAAGCTTTCTTT	CASSPYERGELNTEAFF
.	TRBJ2-2	TRBV6-1	.	TGTGCCAGCAGACACAAACCGAACACCGGGGAGCTGTTTTTT	CASRHKPNTGELFF
few	TRBJ2-7	TRBV5-4	.	TGTGCCAGCAGCTTGGATAGGAGCTACGAGCAGTACTTC	CASSLDRSYEQYF
.	TRBJ2-5	TRBV7-9	TRBD2	TGTGCCAGCAGCTTAGGGGGGGGGCAAGAGACCCAGTACTTC	CASSLGGGQETQYF
.	TRBJ1-5	TRBV27	.	TGTGCCAGCAGCCTAGCCGGGGACAATAGCAATCAGCCCCAGCATTTT	CASSLAGDNSNQPQHF
.	TRBJ2-1	TRBV29-1	TRBD2	TGCAGCGTTGAAGATCTTCCCCTCCTAGCGGGAGATAGTAATGAGCAGTTCTTC	CSVEDLPLLAGDSNEQFF
.	TRBJ1-5	TRBV19	TRBD1	TGTGCCAGTAGTACCCCCGGGACAGGGGCTCAGCCCCAGCATTTT	CASSTPGTGAQPQHF
.	TRBJ2-7	TRBV27	TRBD1	TGTGCCAGCAGTTTATCCCTCGGACAGGCCTACGAGCAGTACTTC	CASSLSLGQAYEQYF
.	TRBJ2-7	TRBV5-1	.	TGCGCCAGCAGCTTCGGTACGGGTTCGTACGAGCAGTACTTC	CASSFGTGSYEQYF
.	TRBJ1-1	TRBV18	TRBD1	TGTGCCAGCTCACCTAACCCGGGACAGGGGAACACTGAAGCTTTCTTT	CASSPNPGQGNTEAFF
.	TRBJ1-1	TRBV7-2	.	TGTGCCAGCAGCTTGGGCTTTATGAACACTGAAGCTTTCTTT	CASSLGFMNTEAFF
.	TRBJ2-7	TRBV7-9	TRBD1	TGTGCCAGCAGCTTATCATACGGACCGACAGGGGGCTACGAGCAGTACTTC	CASSLSYGPTGGYEQYF
.	TRBJ2-7	TRBV18	TRBD2	TGTGCCAGCTCACTAGCGGGAGAGATCTACGAGCAGTACTTC	CASSLAGEIYEQYF
.	TRBJ2-2	TRBV9	TRBD1	TGTGCCAGCAGCCCTGGTACTAACCGAGACAGGGGAGGCGCCGGGGAGCTGTTTTTT	CASSPGTNRDRGGAGELFF
.	TRBJ2-1	TRBV5-1	.	TGCGCCAGCAGCTTTGCCCGGTCGGACAATGAGCAGTTCTTC	CASSFARSDNEQFF
once	TRBJ2-7	TRBV15	TRBD2	TGTGCCACCAGCATACGACTAGCGGGAGGGCGCGAGCAGTACTTC	CATSIRLAGGREQYF
.	TRBJ2-4	TRBV9	.	TGTGCCAGCAGCGCCCGAACGGGTGAAAACATTCAGTACTTC	CASSARTGENIQYF
.	TRBJ2-2	TRBV19	TRBD2	TGTGCCAGTAGCCGGTTCGGGACTATAACTACGAACACCGGGGAGCTGTTTTTT	CASSRFGTITTNTGELFF
few	TRBJ1-4	TRBV6-5	.	TGTGCCAGCAGTTACCACCCTCGAGGTGAGGAAAAACTGTTTTTT	CASSYHPRGEEKLFF
few	TRBJ1-4	TRBV7-3	TRBD1	TGTGCCAGCAGCCCGGGACAGAATGAAAAACTGTTTTTT	CASSPGQNEKLFF
few	TRBJ2-3	TRBV7-3	.	TGTGCCAGCAGCAAGGGGCTTAGCACAGATACGCAGTATTTT	CASSKGLSTDTQYF
.	TRBJ2-7	TRBV7-9	.	TGTTCCAGCAGCTACGATACGGGCTACGAGCAGTACTTC	CSSSYDTGYEQYF
.	TRBJ2-5	TRBV19	TRBD1	TGTGCCAGTAGTAAACAGACAGGGGGAGACCAAGAGACCCAGTACTTC	CASSKQTGGDQETQYF
.	TRBJ2-3	TRBV7-2	.	TGTGCCAGCAGCTTAGCCCTAGAGAGAGATACGCAGTATTTT	CASSLALERDTQYF
.	TRBJ1-2	TRBV5-5	TRBD1	TGTGCCAGCAGCAGACAGGGGGACTATGGCTACACCTTC	CASSRQGDYGYTF
.	TRBJ1-2	TRBV18	TRBD1	TGTGCCAGCTCACCACTGGGACAGTCCTATGGCTACACCTTC	CASSPLGQSYGYTF
.	TRBJ2-1	TRBV5-4	.	TGTGCCAGCAGCTCAGGGAACTACAATGAGCAGTTCTTC	CASSSGNYNEQFF
.	TRBJ2-7	TRBV25-1	.	TGTGCCAGCAGTTTGCGGTCTTCCTACGAGCAGTACTTC	CASSLRSSYEQYF
.	TRBJ2-2	TRBV29-1	.	TGCAGCGCACAGGGTCTTGCGAACACCGGGGAGCTGTTTTTT	CSAQGLANTGELFF
.	TRBJ2-5	TRBV9	TRBD2	TGTGCCAGCAGCGTTAGCATCGGGAGGGAAGAGACCCAGTACTTC	CASSVSIGREETQYF
.	TRBJ1-4	TRBV2	TRBD1	TGTGCCAGCAGCGCGACAGGGGCAACTAATGAAAAACTGTTTTTT	CASSATGATNEKLFF
.	TRBJ2-1	TRBV6-6	.	TGTGCCAGCAGTTACCCCAGCGGTGCCTACAATGAGCAGTTCTTC	CASSYPSGAYNEQFF
.	TRBJ1-1	TRBV18	TRBD1	TGTGCCAGCTCACCAGTTACAGGGGGGGGAACTGAAGCTTTCTTT	CASSPVTGGGTEAFF
.	TRBJ1-3	TRBV2	.	TGTGCCAGCAGGGACCAGGGACTCTCTGGAAACACCATATATTTT	CASRDQGLSGNTIYF
.	TRBJ2-2	TRBV28	.	TGTGCCAGCAGTTTATGGGCAGCGAACACCGGGGAGCTGTTTTTT	CASSLWAANTGELFF
.	TRBJ2-7	TRBV9	.	TGTGCCAGCAGCCCAGGGGTGAGCGGCTCCTACGAGCAGTACTTC	CASSPGVSGSYEQYF
.	TRBJ2-1	TRBV9	TRBD2	TGTGCCAGCAGCAAAAGAAGTCTCCCCGGGACTAGCGGCTACAATGAGCAGTTCTTC	CASSKRSLPGTSGYNEQFF
.	TRBJ2-4	TRBV19	TRBD1	TGTGCCAGTATGAGGACAGGGGTCAAAAACATTCAGTACTTC	CASMRTGVKNIQYF
.	TRBJ2-2	TRBV4-1	.	TGCGCCAGCAGCCAAGTCAGAGGGACCGGGGAGCTGTTTTTT	CASSQVRGTGELFF
.	TRBJ1-2	TRBV4-3	.	TGCGCCAGCAGCCCCCAGGGCACACCAAACTATGGCTACACCTTC	CASSPQGTPNYGYTF
.	TRBJ2-1	TRBV28	.	TGTGCCAGCAGTTCACTGACTTCAAGAGCCTTCAATGAGCAGTTCTTC	CASSSLTSRAFNEQFF
.	TRBJ2-1	TRBV29-1	TRBD1	TGCAGCGGAGGGTCCGGGACAGGGAAAAATGAGCAGTTCTTC	CSGGSGTGKNEQFF
once	TRBJ2-7	TRBV7-2	TRBD2	TGTGCCAGCAGCTTAGCTCCCCCCAGCGGGAGTAACTCCTACGAGCAGTACTTC	CASSLAPPSGSNSYEQYF
.	TRBJ2-7	TRBV4-1	TRBD1	TGCGCCAGCAGCCCCGTAATAGGGACAGGGGCCTTCTACGAGCAGTACTTC	CASSPVIGTGAFYEQYF
.	TRBJ2-7	TRBV6-6	.	TGTGCCAGCAGTTCGGGTGGGGCGGCTTCCTACGAGCAGTACTTC	CASSSGGAASYEQYF
.	TRBJ2-3	TRBV7-9	TRBD2	TGTTCCAGCAGCGAACTAGCGGGAGGATTATATACGCAGTATTTT	CSSSELAGGLYTQYF